This TCR beta chain derives from a study of blood T cell repertoires in COVID-19. About the research overall: The origin of the acute and convalescent COVID-19 samples was the United States, Italy and Spain. Nucleic acid was either cDNA or gDNA, and it came from T cells, B-cell-depleted T cells, or PBMCs.

The CDR3 is made up of 13 amino acids. The ends were cut back, 0 bases at V and 8 bases at J, with 8 bases in the middle. Germline CDR1 LGHNA, CDR2 YNFKEQ. Per the study methods: Amplified reference gene primers provided the basis for estimating nucleated cell counts. This table comes from immunoSEQ multiplex PCR, and its TCRdb copy is limited to in-frame clones, with some not included. The D gene and trimming were derived from the DNA, and the V and J assignments and clone size from that table. Counted here are 90,000 or so clones, about two thirds occurring once; the ten biggest clones make up approximately 25%.

This chain uses TRBV4-2 with TRBJ1-5; D call uncertain. This receptor was taken from a woman aged 55-69 years in a cohort sampled during active or convalescent COVID-19. Sequenced: peripheral blood. This chain's CDR3 is CASSQDPGKPQHF. The CDR3, as DNA: TGTGCCAGCAGCCAAGACCCGGGTAAGCCCCAGCATTTT.